These T cell receptor beta chains were read from a single sample in a study of shared clonotypes between healthy human individuals. Libraries were prepared by immunoSEQ multiplex PCR; TCRdb keeps only in-frame clonotypes and omits some of them. This sample has approximately 1.9 million clones, with about 94% found just once. The sequencing input was naive CD8+ T cells from PBMCs. These receptors were collected from a man younger than 30 in good health. Some clones in this sample may be carry-over from other donors' samples. Each CDR3 is given with its conserved first and last residue. The order of the fields is J gene, clone size, V gene, D gene, CDR3 DNA, CDR3 protein. A D gene is named only where the DNA matches it firmly. The size entry is marked missing in some rows and otherwise reads once, few, many or a size class.

TRBJ1-3	.	TRBV4-1	TRBD1	TGCGCCAGCAGCCAAGAAGGACTGCAACGGACAGGCCCTGGAAACACCATATATTTT	CASSQEGLQRTGPGNTIYF
TRBJ2-2	.	TRBV27	TRBD2	TGTGCCAGCAGTTTAGAGACTAGCGGTGGAGGAGCCGGGGAGCTGTTTTTT	CASSLETSGGGAGELFF
TRBJ2-1	.	TRBV7-3	TRBD1	TGTGCCAGCAGCTTGGCAGGGGGATTAGGTGAGCAGTTCTTC	CASSLAGGLGEQFF
TRBJ1-2	.	TRBV19	TRBD1	TGTGCCAGTAGTGGTTATGCGAGGGACAGCTATGGCTACACCTTC	CASSGYARDSYGYTF
TRBJ2-5	.	TRBV7-9	TRBD1	TGTGCCAGCAGCTTACAGGGGGCTCAAGAGACCCAGTACTTC	CASSLQGAQETQYF
TRBJ1-3	.	TRBV28	TRBD1	TGTGCCAGCAGTTCGGACAGGTTGGGCTCTGGAAACACCATATATTTT	CASSSDRLGSGNTIYF
TRBJ2-7	.	TRBV10-1	.	TGCGCCAGCAGTGAGTCCGAACGGAGGGTGGGAGAGCAGTACTTC	CASSESERRVGEQYF
TRBJ1-2	.	TRBV5-4	TRBD1	TGTGCCAGCAGCTTGAACCCTAGCCCCGACAGGGCTAACTATGGCTACACCTTC	CASSLNPSPDRANYGYTF
TRBJ1-1	.	TRBV27	TRBD1	TGTGCCAGCAGTACCCGGGACAGGACTCTTAACACTGAAGCTTTCTTT	CASSTRDRTLNTEAFF
TRBJ2-7	.	TRBV19	.	TGTGCCAGTAGTATCAGTCAGACCTACGAGCAGTACTTC	CASSISQTYEQYF
TRBJ2-7	.	TRBV6-5	.	TGTGCCAGCAGTTATGACCGGGCGAACCTAATCTACGAGCAGTACTTC	CASSYDRANLIYEQYF
TRBJ1-1	.	TRBV27	.	TGTGCCAGCAGTTCGCGACAGGTTTGGGGGAACACTGAAGCTTTCTTT	CASSSRQVWGNTEAFF
TRBJ1-1	.	TRBV28	.	TGTGCCAGCATTAGGCCCCCCACTGAAGCTTTCTTT	CASIRPPTEAFF
TRBJ2-7	.	TRBV15	.	TGTGCCACCCAAACCTTGGACAGCGATTCCTACGAGCAGTACTTC	CATQTLDSDSYEQYF
TRBJ2-1	.	TRBV13	TRBD2	TGTGCCAGCAGCTTCGGACTAGCGGGAGGCAATGAGCAGTTCTTC	CASSFGLAGGNEQFF
TRBJ2-7	.	TRBV19	.	TGTGCCAGTAGTAGCCCCAGCTCCTACGAGCAGTACTTC	CASSSPSSYEQYF
TRBJ2-1	.	TRBV14	TRBD1	TGTGCCAGCAGCCAAGCTGTGGGCGAGACAGGGGCCTACAATGAGCAGTTCTTC	CASSQAVGETGAYNEQFF
TRBJ2-1	.	TRBV4-1	.	TGCGCCAGCAGCCTCCTGGACAGACACAATGAGCAGTTCTTC	CASSLLDRHNEQFF
TRBJ1-2	.	TRBV5-6	TRBD1	TGTGCCAGCAGCCCCGGCCAGGGGGCCTATGGCTACACCTTC	CASSPGQGAYGYTF
TRBJ2-2	once	TRBV4-2	.	TGTGCCAGCAGCCCACCTGGGTTTCCCGGGGAGCTGTTTTTT	CASSPPGFPGELFF
TRBJ2-2	.	TRBV10-1	TRBD2	TGCGCCAACCGAAGCAGCGGGAGGCCTAACACCGGGGAGCTGTTTTTT	CANRSSGRPNTGELFF
TRBJ2-1	.	TRBV5-4	.	TGTGCCAGCAGCGTACGACGTGAGCGGAACTACAATGAGCAGTTCTTC	CASSVRRERNYNEQFF
TRBJ1-2	.	TRBV29-1	.	TGCAGCGTTCTGGTCGGAACAGGGCTTAACTATGGCTACACCTTC	CSVLVGTGLNYGYTF
TRBJ1-2	.	TRBV9	.	TGTGCCAGCAGCGTAGGAGGGTACGGCTACACCTTC	CASSVGGYGYTF
TRBJ2-2	.	TRBV15	TRBD1	TGTGCCACCAGCAGGGAATATACAGGGGCATCTACCGGGGAGCTGTTTTTT	CATSREYTGASTGELFF
TRBJ1-5	.	TRBV19	.	TGTGCCAGTAGTATAAATGGGTTTAGCAATCAGCCCCAGCATTTT	CASSINGFSNQPQHF
TRBJ1-1	few	TRBV7-9	TRBD1	TGTGCCAGCAGCCTAGAGACAGGGCCAGGTGAAGCTTTCTTT	CASSLETGPGEAFF
TRBJ2-7	.	TRBV19	TRBD2	TGTGCCAGTAGTATTGGGACTAGCGGGAGGGCCGAGCAGTACTTC	CASSIGTSGRAEQYF
TRBJ2-3	.	TRBV13	TRBD1	TGTGCCAGCAGCCTGGGACAGCGGACAGATACGCAGTATTTT	CASSLGQRTDTQYF
TRBJ2-3	.	TRBV30	.	TGTGCCTGGAGTGTCACGGGGGGCGCAGATACGCAGTATTTT	CAWSVTGGADTQYF
TRBJ2-3	.	TRBV2	.	TGTGCCAGCAGTGACCCTAGGACTACCGACACAGATACGCAGTATTTT	CASSDPRTTDTDTQYF
TRBJ2-7	.	TRBV6-6	TRBD1	TGTGCCAGCAGTTACCCCCGGGACAGTCCTTCCTACGAGCAGTACTTC	CASSYPRDSPSYEQYF
TRBJ1-2	few	TRBV9	.	TGTGCCAGCGGACTGGGGCCGGCTAACTATGGCTACACCTTC	CASGLGPANYGYTF
TRBJ1-5	.	TRBV13	.	TGTGCCAGCAGCTCGGGAGTATATCAGCCCCAGCATTTT	CASSSGVYQPQHF
TRBJ1-3	.	TRBV7-9	TRBD1	TGTGCCAGCAGCTTAGTAGGGGGACAGGGCTTCTCGCGCGGAAACACCATATATTTT	CASSLVGGQGFSRGNTIYF
TRBJ2-7	.	TRBV27	TRBD2	TGTGCCAGCAGTCCCCTAGGACTAGCGCATGCCTACGAGCAGTACTTC	CASSPLGLAHAYEQYF
TRBJ2-7	once	TRBV27	.	TGTGCCAGCACGGGCAGTCCCTACGAGCAGTACTTC	CASTGSPYEQYF
TRBJ2-7	.	TRBV27	.	TGTGCCAGCAGTTTCGGACTAGGGGGCTACGAGCAGTACTTC	CASSFGLGGYEQYF
TRBJ2-5	.	TRBV4-1	TRBD2	TGCGCCAGCAGCCAAGAGGTGTTGGGCGGGAGGGAGACCCAGTACTTC	CASSQEVLGGRETQYF
TRBJ2-5	once	TRBV30	TRBD2	TGTGCCTGGAGGGGATTCCCGGGGACTAGCGGGAGTGGAGAGACCCAGTACTTC	CAWRGFPGTSGSGETQYF
TRBJ1-5	.	TRBV5-6	.	TGTGCCAGCAGCCCCCGGAGCGCGTTATATCAGCCCCAGCATTTT	CASSPRSALYQPQHF
TRBJ2-7	.	TRBV6-5	.	TGTGCCAGCACCGGGCGGGGCCTTTACGAGCAGTACTTC	CASTGRGLYEQYF
TRBJ1-3	.	TRBV28	.	TGTGCCAGCAGGGCGCCGGGACGCCCAGGAGACACCATATATTTT	CASRAPGRPGDTIYF
TRBJ2-7	.	TRBV10-3	TRBD2	TGTGCCATCAGTGAGGGGTTAGCGGGAGCCTCCTACGAGCAGTACTTC	CAISEGLAGASYEQYF
TRBJ2-3	.	TRBV25-1	.	TGTGCCTCCGAGGAAGATACGCAGTATTTT	CASEEDTQYF
TRBJ1-1	.	TRBV6-5	.	TGTGCCAGCACCGAGGAGGGGGGCTGGACTGAAGCTTTCTTT	CASTEEGGWTEAFF
TRBJ2-7	.	TRBV19	.	TGTGCCAGTAGTATAGGTGTGAACGAGCAGTACTTC	CASSIGVNEQYF
TRBJ2-7	.	TRBV30	.	TGTGCCTGGAGTGTACGTGGAGCCTTTGGCGAGCAGTACTTC	CAWSVRGAFGEQYF